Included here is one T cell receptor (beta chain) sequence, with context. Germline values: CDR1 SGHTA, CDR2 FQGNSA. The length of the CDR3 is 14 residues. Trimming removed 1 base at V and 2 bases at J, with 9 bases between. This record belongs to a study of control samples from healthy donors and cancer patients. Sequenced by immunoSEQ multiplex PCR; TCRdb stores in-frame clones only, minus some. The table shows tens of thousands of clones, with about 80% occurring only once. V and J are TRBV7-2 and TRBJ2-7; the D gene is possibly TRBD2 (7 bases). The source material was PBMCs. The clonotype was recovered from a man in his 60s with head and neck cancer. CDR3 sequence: CASSLGGGPYEQYF. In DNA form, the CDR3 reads TGTGCCAGCAGCTTAGGGGGGGGGCCCTACGAGCAGTACTTC.